This T cell receptor (beta chain) is from a study of blood T cell repertoires in COVID-19. Across the whole study: Sites across the United States, Italy and Spain contributed samples from acute and convalescent COVID-19. The analysed material was cDNA or gDNA that came from T cells, B-cell-depleted T cells, or PBMCs.

One Seattle source followed patients from active infection through their disease course. In the study's own analysis: By means of reference gene primer amplification, nucleated cell counts were estimated. TCRdb's copy holds only in-frame clones and misses some; the assay was immunoSEQ multiplex PCR. V, J and clone size are taken as reported in that table, and D and trimming were inferred from the DNA itself. The table includes approximately 200,000 clones, roughly 77% detected once. This receptor was obtained from a woman between 40 and 55 years old with COVID-19, enrolled during active disease. Source material: peripheral blood.

The CDR3 region has the DNA TGTGCCAGCAGCCCGACAGGATGGCAGTACTTC. Translating gives CASSPTGWQYF. The chain carries TRBV7-7 and TRBJ2-7; maybe TRBD1 (6 bases). The V gene lost 5 bases and the J gene lost 9 bases, with 11 bases spanning the gap. The CDR3 contains 11 residues. CDR1 and CDR2 from the germline V gene are SSHAT and FNYEAQ (reference sequence).